This entry lists 25 T cell receptor beta chains sequenced from one sample in a study of blood T cell repertoires in COVID-19 (dated by TCRdb to between 2020 and 2021). Library construction relied on the immunoSEQ multiplex PCR assay. TCRdb retrieved this table from immuneACCESS and kept in-frame rearrangements only. Not all clones are present; in checked studies, unresolved V genes account for under half, and no reason is known for the remainder. In this sample the table shows roughly 300,000 clones, 70% to 90% of which occur a single time. Roughly 7.1% of the sample rests with the top ten. The sequenced sample was peripheral blood. The receptors stem from a woman between 45 and 60 years old who had recovered from COVID-19.

The chain employs TRBV9 and TRBJ2-7, with a weak D call TRBD1 (6 bases). The CDR3 has 14 amino acids. V was shortened by 4 bases and J by 4 bases, with 15 bases between the two germline ends. The germline V gene has CDR1 SGDLS and CDR2 YYNGEE. CDR3 coding DNA: TGTGCCAGCAGCCCCTCCGGGACATTATACGAGCAGTACTTC. This codes for CASSPSGTLYEQYF.

This clone has a single count. V usage is TRBV18 and J usage is TRBJ2-3; 12 bases are shared with TRBD2. J gave up 3 bases and V 6 bases, and 7 bases lay outside the gene matches. Germline-derived CDR1 and CDR2 are KGHSH and LQKENI. CDR3 size: 16 residues. The CDR3 here is CASSHGLAGKTDTQYF. CDR3 bases: TGTGCCAGCTCCCACGGACTAGCGGGGAAAACAGATACGCAGTATTTT.

The chain joins TRBV5-1 to TRBJ2-3; D may be TRBD2 (5 bases). This CDR3 region has 16 residues. CDR1 and CDR2 (germline): SGHRS, YFSETQ. V lost 1 base and J 0 bases, leaving 12 bases between the germline ends. The DNA of the CDR3 is TGCGCCAGCAGCTTGAGAGGGTTGTCTAGCACAGATACGCAGTATTTT. Encoded protein: CASSLRGLSSTDTQYF. The whole variable domain, remainder taken from reference TRBV5-1 and TRBJ2-3, is KAGVTQTPRYLIKTRGQQVTLSCSPISGHRSVSWYQQTPGQGLQFLFEYFSETQRNKGNFPGRFSGRQFSNSRSEMNVSTLELGDSALYLCASSLRGLSSTDTQYFGPGTRLTVL.

The CDR3 sequence is CASSQARNTEAFF. The CDR3 bases are TGTGCCAGCAGCCAAGCGAGAAACACTGAAGCTTTCTTT. The rearrangement uses TRBV3-1 (or the pseudogene TRBV3-2) and TRBJ1-1; no definite D call. Germline V CDR1 and CDR2: LGHDT, YNNKEL (reference sequence). V lost 1 base, J lost 2 bases, and 5 bases lay in between. CDR3 length: 13 amino acids.

The chain combines TRBV7-2 with TRBJ1-1; possible D gene TRBD1, 6 bases. This CDR3 is built from 13 residues. Trimming stripped 5 bases from V and 2 bases from J, with 9 bases between. The germline CDR1 and CDR2 sequences are SGHTA and FQGNSA. This chain's CDR3 is CASSRQVNTEAFF. The CDR3 DNA sequence: TGTGCCAGCAGCCGACAGGTAAACACTGAAGCTTTCTTT.

The V gene is TRBV5-6, the J gene TRBJ2-3; 9 bases line up with TRBD2. This CDR3 region has 15 residues. Trimming cost V 4 bases and J 3 bases; bases outside gene matches: 6. Germline V CDR1 and CDR2: SGHDT, YYEEEE. The CDR3: CASSPITSGTDTQYF. The CDR3 coding sequence is TGTGCCAGCAGCCCTATTACTAGCGGGACAGATACGCAGTATTTT.

J is TRBJ2-1 and V is TRBV27, with 12 nucleotides matching TRBD2. Per germline, CDR1 MNHEY and CDR2 SMNVEV (reference sequence). The CDR3 has 17 residues. The trim removed 6 bases at V and 2 bases at J, leaving 8 bases unmatched. CDR3: CASRRDRTSGAYNEQFF. In DNA form, the CDR3 reads TGTGCCAGCAGACGCGATCGGACTAGCGGGGCCTACAATGAGCAGTTCTTC.

The CDR3: CASSLVAGGPWETQYF. The CDR3 nucleotides read TGTGCCAGCAGCTTGGTGGCGGGGGGGCCTTGGGAGACCCAGTACTTC. The chain has TRBV5-6 and TRBJ2-5; the match to TRBD2 covers 9 bases. J gave up 5 bases and V 0 bases, and 8 bases lay outside the gene matches. The CDR3 spans 16 residues. CDR1 is SGHDT, CDR2 YYEEEE, per germline. Combining the CDR3 with reference TRBV5-6 and TRBJ2-5 gives the whole variable domain DAGVTQSPTHLIKTRGQQVTLRCSPKSGHDTVSWYQQALGQGPQFIFQYYEEEERQRGNFPDRFSGHQFPNYSSELNVNALLLGDSALYLCASSLVAGGPWETQYFGPGTRLLVL.

The chain has TRBV7-2 and TRBJ2-1; 12 nucleotides align to TRBD2. The CDR3 is 15 residues long. Looked up from germline, CDR1 is SGHTA and CDR2 is FQGNSA. After removal of 4 bases from V and 9 bases from J, the junction contained 7 bases not matched to a gene. CDR3 sequence reads: CASSSGTSGFTEQFF. In DNA, the CDR3 is TGTGCCAGCAGCTCCGGGACTAGCGGGTTTACTGAGCAGTTCTTC. Combining the CDR3 with reference TRBV7-2 and TRBJ2-1 gives the whole variable domain GAGVSQSPSNKVTEKGKDVELRCDPISGHTALYWYRQSLGQGLEFLIYFQGNSAPDKSGLPSDRFSAERTGGSVSTLTIQRTQQEDSAVYLCASSSGTSGFTEQFFGPGTRLTVL.

This chain joins TRBV5-6 and TRBJ2-3; 15 bases are a match to TRBD2. There are 17 residues in the CDR3. The V gene end was trimmed by 3 bases and the J gene end by 6 bases; junction bases not matched to a gene: 8. Germline V lookup: CDR1 SGHDT, CDR2 YYEEEE. CDR3 coding DNA: TGTGCCAGCAGCTCCACCGGGACTAGCGGGGGGTTCGATACGCAGTATTTT. It specifies CASSSTGTSGGFDTQYF.

The rearrangement joins TRBV24-1 to TRBJ1-5; tentative D call: TRBD1 (6 bases). Germline CDR1 KGHDR, CDR2 SFDVKD. V lost 4 bases and J lost 4, with 7 bases in between. The CDR3 consists of 13 residues. This chain's CDR3 is CATSETGNQPQHF. The CDR3 region has the DNA TGTGCCACCAGTGAAACAGGGAATCAGCCCCAGCATTTT.

V is TRBV30 and J is TRBJ1-2; TRBD1 matches 9 bases. This CDR3 has 11 residues. The V and J ends lost 3 bases and 13 bases, in that order; junction bases with no gene match: 6. Germline loops: CDR1 GTSNPN, CDR2 SVGIG (reference sequence). The CDR3 protein is CAWSRTGEITF. As DNA, the CDR3 is TGTGCCTGGAGCCGGACAGGGGAGATCACCTTC.

CDR3 amino acids: CASSVGQGTEAFF. The CDR3, as DNA: TGTGCCAGCAGCGTCGGACAGGGCACTGAAGCTTTCTTT. This rearrangement joins TRBV3-1 (or the pseudogene TRBV3-2) to TRBJ1-1; 8 bases map to TRBD1. CDR3 length: 13 residues. J was trimmed by 4 bases and V by 5 bases; bases with no gene match: 3. Germline lookup yields CDR1 LGHDT and CDR2 YNNKEL (reference sequence).

The chain combines TRBV6-6 with TRBJ2-7; D ambiguous. V lost 3 bases and J 2 bases, leaving 11 bases between the germline ends. CDR1 MNHNY and CDR2 SVGAGI come from the germline V gene (reference sequence). The CDR3 runs 14 residues. CDR3 DNA: TGTGCCAGCAGTTATGGGCAAACCGCCTACGAGCAGTACTTC. It translates to CASSYGQTAYEQYF.

This chain uses TRBV15 with TRBJ2-2; D not resolved. V was shortened by 0 bases and J by 4 bases, with 6 bases between the two germline ends. Germline-derived CDR1 and CDR2 are LNHNV and YYDKDF (reference sequence). The CDR3 length is 14 residues. The CDR3 nucleotides read TGTGCCACCAGCAGAGATCTGAGCACCGGGGAGCTGTTTTTT. Translation: CATSRDLSTGELFF.

The chain has TRBV10-3 and TRBJ2-2; TRBD1 matches at 7 bases. After removal of 6 bases from V and 6 bases from J, the junction contained 4 bases not matched to a gene. In germline, CDR1 is ENHRY, CDR2 SYGVKD. This CDR3 is built from 13 residues. CDR3 coding DNA: TGTGCCATCAGCGACAGGGATGCCGGGGAGCTGTTTTTT. Its translation is CAISDRDAGELFF.

The chain couples TRBV11-3 to TRBJ2-2, with 10 bases lining up with TRBD1. This CDR3 region has 14 residues. Germline V lookup: CDR1 SGHNT, CDR2 YENEEA. The ends lost 4 bases at V and 6 bases at J; junction bases unmatched: 2. The CDR3 region has the DNA TGTGCCAGCAGCTCGGGACAGGGGTCCGGGGAGCTGTTTTTT. As protein: CASSSGQGSGELFF.

V usage is TRBV7-2 and J usage is TRBJ2-2, with 10 bases matching TRBD1. CDR1 is SGHTA and CDR2 is FQGNSA in the germline V gene. This CDR3 contains 19 residues. The V segment lost 4 bases and the J segment 0 bases; nucleotides outside the gene matches: 11. The CDR3 sequence: CASSSPGTGEEANTGELFF. The CDR3 DNA reads TGTGCCAGCAGCTCCCCCGGGACAGGGGAGGAGGCGAACACCGGGGAGCTGTTTTTT.

The chain employs TRBV7-2 and TRBJ1-5; no firm D call. V shed 4 bases and J shed 1 base, with 8 bases lying between them. Germline loops: CDR1 SGHTA, CDR2 FQGNSA. This CDR3 has 14 amino acids. The CDR3 loop reads CASSSIQSNQPQHF. CDR3 DNA: TGTGCCAGCAGCTCAATACAGAGCAATCAGCCCCAGCATTTT. The entire variable domain, with the rest obtained from reference TRBV7-2 and TRBJ1-5, is as follows: GAGVSQSPSNKVTEKGKDVELRCDPISGHTALYWYRQSLGQGLEFLIYFQGNSAPDKSGLPSDRFSAERTGGSVSTLTIQRTQQEDSAVYLCASSSIQSNQPQHFGDGTRLSIL.

The V and J genes are TRBV21-1 and TRBJ1-2; the listed D gene, TRBD1, was not tested against the DNA. TRBV21-1 is termed a pseudogene. The CDR3 has 18 amino acids. DNA of the CDR3: TGTGCCAGCAGCAAACTCGGGAACAGGGGCGAATACTACTATGGCTACACCTTC. It is translated as CASSKLGNRGEYYYGYTF.

This clone was observed a single time. The gene calls are TRBV30 and TRBJ1-5; no definite D call. This CDR3 is 13 amino acids long. The germline V gene encodes CDR1 GTSNPN and CDR2 SVGIG (reference sequence). V lost 0 bases and J 6 bases, leaving 9 bases between the germline ends. The CDR3 nucleotides read TGTGCCTGGAGTGTATCCTGGCTTCAGCCCCAGCATTTT. This translates into CAWSVSWLQPQHF.

The chain is built from TRBV30 and TRBJ2-5, with D hard to call. CDR3 size: 12 residues. The ends were cut back, 5 bases at V and 7 bases at J, with 14 bases in the middle. Looked up from germline, CDR1 is GTSNPN and CDR2 is SVGIG (reference sequence). The CDR3 protein is CAWDPNSGTQYF. The CDR3 DNA sequence: TGTGCCTGGGACCCCAACTCCGGGACCCAGTACTTC.

This chain joins TRBV11-2 and TRBJ2-3, with 10 bases matching TRBD2. The CDR3 is 14 amino acids. Germline V gene data show CDR1 as SGHAT and CDR2 as FQNNGV. V lost 4 bases, J lost 5 bases, and 3 bases stayed unmatched. Here the CDR3 DNA reads TGTGCCAGCAGCTCCGGGACTAGCGTAGATACGCAGTATTTT. It codes for CASSSGTSVDTQYF.

The V call is TRBV3-1 (or the pseudogene TRBV3-2), the J call TRBJ2-7; maybe TRBD2 (5 bases). The length of the CDR3 is 11 residues. The ends were cut back, 6 bases at V and 7 bases at J, with 10 bases in the middle. CDR1 and CDR2 from the germline V gene are LGHDT and YNNKEL (reference sequence). This CDR3 reads CASSPGGEQYF. The CDR3 nucleotides read TGTGCCAGCAGTCCCGGCGGGGAGCAGTACTTC.

The chain is built from TRBV5-5 and TRBJ2-5, with a weak D call TRBD1 (5 bases). The germline CDR1 and CDR2 sequences are SGHKS and YYEKEE (reference sequence). Deletions cut 5 bases from V and 3 bases from J, with 11 bases between. The CDR3 totals 13 residues. The CDR3 is CASSHPGKETQYF. CDR3 DNA: TGTGCCAGCAGTCACCCAGGGAAAGAGACCCAGTACTTC.